This is a list of T cell receptor beta chains from one sample in a study of cytomegalovirus exposure and HLA in healthy donors. TCRdb's copy holds only in-frame clones and misses some; the assay was immunoSEQ multiplex PCR. The sample has 150,000 or so clones; over 60% are singletons. The specimen sequenced was PBMCs. These receptors were obtained from a man aged 50-59 years in good health and CMV-seropositive. Each CDR3 is given with its conserved first and last residue. Fields, in order: V gene, J gene, CDR3 protein.

>TRBV5-1|TRBJ1-6
CASSYSLSMRQNNSPLHF
>TRBV6-5|TRBJ2-7
CASSPGQGYHEQYF
>TRBV19|TRBJ2-1
CASSIVALSYNEQFF
>TRBV6-5|TRBJ2-2
CASSLTGLTGELFF
>TRBV2|TRBJ1-2
CASRDTGDGGYTF
>TRBV10-2|TRBJ1-2
CASSFGTGGYFTF
>TRBV14|TRBJ2-3
CAGSQRGGMQYF
>TRBV2|TRBJ1-2
CASSELDRGKGGGYTF
>TRBV5-8|TRBJ2-7
CASSLGIKRVVAGDYEQYF
>TRBV4-1|TRBJ2-7
CASSRDLAGDVYEQYF
>TRBV7-9|TRBJ1-2
CASSLAAGDYGYTF
>TRBV28|TRBJ2-7
CASSLFLVGYEQYF
>TRBV6-5|TRBJ1-2
CASRSPFNYGYTF
>TRBV7-9|TRBJ1-1
CASSLRDSEAFF
>TRBV25-1|TRBJ1-2
CASSESKSRGLHGYTF
>TRBV9|TRBJ1-2
CASSITVTSSKDGYTF
>TRBV19|TRBJ2-6
CASSIRLEGAGANVLTF
>TRBV7-8|TRBJ1-1
CASSFTGNTEAFF
>TRBV7-8|TRBJ2-7
CASSIAGLYEQYF
>TRBV5-6|TRBJ2-5
CASSSAETQYF
>TRBV5-6|TRBJ1-5
CASSRMTGSGNQPQHF
>TRBV7-9|TRBJ2-7
CSSSLANRGQEQYF
>TRBV9|TRBJ2-5
CASSVGDRGGGETQYF
>TRBV2|TRBJ1-1
CASIRVGTGVTFF
>TRBV29-1|TRBJ1-2
CSVGPGLHATNTF
>TRBV28|TRBJ1-3
CASSTRGPAGNTIYF
>TRBV19|TRBJ1-6
CASSIGPYVGSPLHF
>TRBV2|TRBJ2-7
CASRWDISYEQYF
>TRBV19|TRBJ1-4
CASSIARRNNEKLFF
>TRBV6-4|TRBJ2-1
CASSDSQDKHNEQFF
>TRBV19|TRBJ2-7
CASSINGAYEQYF
>TRBV5-1|TRBJ2-2
CASSLVGGLNTGELFF
>TRBV10-2|TRBJ1-1
CASSLPGLTEAFF
>TRBV6-1|TRBJ1-2
CASSEIQAKVDYTF
>TRBV27|TRBJ2-3
CASSFEPRTSGGASDTQYF
>TRBV5-1|TRBJ2-1
CASSLGGGSSYNEQFF